Here is one T cell receptor (beta chain) with its context. Antigen: not known. Germline CDR1 is MDHEN and CDR2 is SYDVKM. The V and J ends lost 10 bases and 7 bases respectively, with 19 bases between them. There are 13 residues in the CDR3. This sample is part of a study of a mutant IDH1 vaccine in newly diagnosed glioma. Profiled with immunoSEQ multiplex PCR; TCRdb holds only in-frame clones, not every one. The table records 10,000 to 15,000 clones, around three quarters of them present only once. Time point denoted: week 47, end of study. A single vaccine dose contained 300 ug of mutant IDH1 20-mer peptide, and topical imiquimod was used with it.

The V call is TRBV28, the J call TRBJ1-2; D not certain. This sequence was found in a woman aged 40 to 50 with glioma. The material was PBMCs, obtained from a glioma patient whose treatment included an IDH1 peptide vaccine. CDR3 sequence: CATRLQTDPGYTF. As DNA, the CDR3 is TGTGCCACCCGACTCCAGACGGATCCTGGCTACACCTTC.